This entry concerns a single T cell receptor (beta chain). One base away lies a much larger clone, so this may be a sequencing read error. V shed 4 bases and J shed 10 bases, with 14 bases lying between them. CDR3 size: 12 residues. The V gene's germline CDR1 is DFQATT and CDR2 SNEGSKA (reference sequence). It was by 5'RACE with 10-nucleotide random UMIs that the cDNA was made. From 15-18 subjects, each sequencing run yielded over 180 million TCR-beta sequences. TCRdb re-called the 5' RACE reads with MiXCR, one entry per CDR3 protein. The sample yields around 64,000 distinct CDR3 sequences, 3.2% seen once. This entry comes from a study of neurological immune-mediated disorders. Unsorted libraries were derived from 2 million PBMCs stored at -80 C.

This receptor was obtained from a woman between 45 and 60 years old with multiple sclerosis. The sequenced sample was PBMCs. The J gene is TRBJ2-4, the V gene TRBV20-1, with no clear D. In DNA, the CDR3 is TGCAGTGCTAAGAGGATTTCTGGGATTCAGTACTTC. It specifies CSAKRISGIQYF.